This T cell receptor (beta chain) was sequenced during a study of cytomegalovirus exposure and HLA in healthy donors. Primers included in the PCR were 60 Vbeta and 13 Jbeta primers. Using immunoSEQ multiplex PCR, the repertoire was profiled, and TCRdb retains in-frame clones only, with some absent. The data contain some 120,000 clones, 75% of them seen just once; the ten biggest clones take up 1.6%. With respect to this clone: The antigen is unknown.

Study outcomes and limitations: A later look showed TCR association rates differing by HLA locus, highest for DRB1 and lowest for HLA-C.

V lost 0 bases and J 0 bases, leaving 12 bases between the germline ends. CDR3 length: 18 amino acids. CDR1 is MGHRA, CDR2 YSYEKL, per germline. Sequences were obtained from PBMCs. This chain links TRBV4-1 with TRBJ2-6; weak D call: TRBD2 (5 bases). This clonotype originated in a woman in her late teens or twenties in good health and CMV-seronegative. The CDR3 loop is CASSQDSGEGSGANVLTF. Written as DNA, the CDR3 is TGCGCCAGCAGCCAAGACTCCGGCGAGGGCTCTGGGGCCAACGTCCTGACTTTC.